The clone carrying this TCR beta chain showed up many times. Its specificity is not known. Time point here: patch test 1, 2 weeks after DPC sensitization. This sample's treatment: therapeutic diphenylcyclopropenone sensitization with weekly scalp DPC. This specimen belongs to a study of human T cells and chemical hapten exposure. Study-wide results and limits: Compared with pre-sensitization or healthy control sets, expanded TCRs clustered more.

The V gene lost 0 bases and the J gene lost 4 bases, with 9 bases spanning the gap. From germline, CDR1 is DFQATT and CDR2 SNEGSKA (reference sequence). The CDR3 runs 13 residues. MiXCR was run by TCRdb on the RACE reads, yielding one entry per CDR3 protein. Of approximately 80,000 distinct CDR3 sequences listed, roughly 7.6% are singletons. The specimen was whole blood, collected in connection with sensitization to the hapten diphenylcyclopropenone (DPC). The clonotype comes from a woman aged 25 to 39 with alopecia areata. Some clones in this sample may be carry-over from other donors' samples. V is TRBV20-1 and J is TRBJ1-2; D perhaps matches TRBD1 (5 bases). The CDR3 bases are TGCAGTGCTAGAGAGGGGCAGTCCTATGGCTACACCTTC. Its translation is CSAREGQSYGYTF.